Following are 18 T cell receptor beta chains from one sample sequenced in a study of OX40 agonist ivuxolimab in advanced cancers. The library was obtained by the immunoSEQ multiplex PCR assay. As stored in TCRdb, this immuneACCESS dataset retains in-frame rearrangements with V and J assigned. A fraction of the clones does not appear; measured against another copy, unresolved V genes explain less than half of the discrepancy, and the remainder lacks a known reason. This sample lists tens of thousands of clones; 89% were detected once. The ten largest make up 15% to 20% of the sample. The specimen comprised CD4+ or CD8+ T cells sorted from blood, sampled in a trial of the OX40 agonist ivuxolimab. These TCRs come from an adult with an advanced solid tumor such as melanoma, head and neck, liver or kidney cancer.

The V call is TRBV6-6, the J call TRBJ2-5, with D uncertain. The CDR3 sequence is 16 residues long. The V gene lost 5 bases and the J gene lost 3 bases, with 19 bases spanning the gap. Germline CDR1 reads MNHNY; CDR2 reads SVGAGI (reference sequence). The chain's CDR3 is CASSPRPGKVEETQYF. The DNA of the CDR3 is TGTGCCAGCAGTCCGCGGCCTGGGAAGGTGGAAGAGACCCAGTACTTC.

The rearrangement uses TRBV13 and TRBJ2-7, with D unresolved. V was clipped by 4 bases and J by 2 bases, with 9 bases between them. The CDR3 runs 13 residues. Germline loops: CDR1 PRHDT, CDR2 FYEKMQ (reference sequence). Written as DNA, the CDR3 is TGTGCCAGCAGCTCTGAGCGAACCTACGAGCAGTACTTC. It is translated as CASSSERTYEQYF.

The rearrangement joins TRBV15 to TRBJ1-3, with D maybe TRBD1 (5 bases). The germline V and J ends were trimmed by 0 bases and 2 bases, with 8 bases remaining between them. CDR1 and CDR2 from the germline V gene are LNHNV and YYDKDF (reference sequence). This CDR3 has 15 residues. CDR3 protein: CATSRDLGAGNTIYF. CDR3 nucleotide sequence: TGTGCCACCAGCAGAGATTTGGGGGCTGGAAACACCATATATTTT.

The chain uses TRBV30 and TRBJ2-1, with TRBD2 as a possible D gene (7 bases). This CDR3 is 13 amino acids long. The V end lost 4 bases, the J end lost 12 bases, and 19 bases lay between the germline ends. Germline values: CDR1 GTSNPN, CDR2 SVGIG (reference sequence). CDR3 protein: CAWTYWGGLGQFF. The CDR3 DNA is TGTGCCTGGACGTACTGGGGGGGGCTAGGGCAGTTCTTC. The full variable domain, rest sourced from reference TRBV30 and TRBJ2-1, is SQTIHQWPATLVQPVGSPLSLECTVEGTSNPNLYWYRQAAGRGLQLLFYSVGIGQISSEVPQNLSASRPQDRQFILSSKKLLLSDSGFYLCAWTYWGGLGQFFGPGTRLTVL.

The gene calls are TRBV5-4 and TRBJ2-5; D gene ambiguous. In germline, CDR1 is SGHNT, CDR2 YYREEE (reference sequence). Between the trimmed V and J ends, which lost 2 bases and 5 bases, there was a span of 16 bases. The CDR3 has 15 residues. The CDR3 protein is CASSLYSLPKETQYF. The CDR3 region has the DNA TGTGCCAGCAGCTTATATTCTCTTCCTAAGGAGACCCAGTACTTC.

The CDR3 loop is CASSPYRDEQFF. The CDR3 bases are TGTGCCAGCAGCCCCTATCGAGATGAGCAGTTCTTC. The chain combines TRBV9 with TRBJ2-1, with D unresolved. Trimming took off 4 bases at V and 8 bases at J, with 10 bases between the two ends. Germline CDR1 is SGDLS and CDR2 is YYNGEE. The CDR3 contains 12 residues.

The rearrangement joins TRBV5-3 to TRBJ2-7, with 13 nucleotides matching TRBD2. TRBV5-3 is flagged as an ORF with uncertain function. This CDR3 region has 16 residues. J lost 4 bases, V lost 3 bases, and 7 bases had no gene match. Here the CDR3 reads CARSSRGLAGVYEQYF. CDR3 in DNA: TGTGCCAGAAGCTCCCGCGGACTAGCGGGAGTATACGAGCAGTACTTC.

The J gene is TRBJ2-7, the V gene TRBV5-1; a possible D gene is TRBD1 (6 bases). V was pared by 3 bases and J by 3 bases, with 16 bases between. Germline V gene lookup returns CDR1 SGHRS and CDR2 YFSETQ. This CDR3 comprises 15 residues. The CDR3 DNA reads as TGCGCCAGCAGCTACGACAGGCTAACGGACTACGAGCAGTACTTC. It translates to CASSYDRLTDYEQYF.

The rearrangement joins TRBV7-6 to TRBJ2-3; 12 bases map to TRBD2. V shed 5 bases, J shed 4 bases, and the junction held 4 bases outside the gene matches. Per germline, CDR1 SGHVS and CDR2 FNYEAQ. The CDR3 has 15 amino acids. This chain's CDR3 is CASSQTSGSADTQYF. In nucleotides, the CDR3 is TGTGCCAGCAGCCAGACTAGCGGGAGCGCAGATACGCAGTATTTT.

The rearrangement joins TRBV4-3 to TRBJ2-1; D uncertain. In germline, CDR1 is LGHNA, CDR2 YSLEER. The CDR3 has 18 residues. The V and J ends lost 1 base and 6 bases respectively, with 22 bases between them. The CDR3 loop reads CASSQATSRALHSNEQFF. Written as DNA, the CDR3 is TGCGCCAGCAGCCAAGCCACCTCACGGGCCCTACACTCCAATGAGCAGTTCTTC.

Written as DNA, the CDR3 is TGTGCCAGCAGCTTAGTAGTGGATACGGGTAGGGAACAACTGTTTTTT. Its protein product is CASSLVVDTGREQLFF. V is TRBV7-9 and J is TRBJ1-4; D is unclear. CDR3 length: 16 residues. V lost 1 base to trimming and J lost 12 bases, with 21 bases between them. Germline-derived CDR1 and CDR2 are SEHNR and FQNEAQ (reference sequence). The entire variable domain, with the rest obtained from reference TRBV7-9 and TRBJ1-4, is as follows: DTGVSQNPRHKITKRGQNVTFRCDPISEHNRLYWYRQTLGQGPEFLTYFQNEAQLEKSRLLSDRFSAERPKGSFSTLEIQRTEQGDSAMYLCASSLVVDTGREQLFFGSGTQLSVL.

The chain uses TRBV7-9 and TRBJ1-5, with D unclear. Germline-derived CDR1 and CDR2 are SEHNR and FQNEAQ (reference sequence). Trimming removed 5 bases from V and 4 bases from J, with 6 bases in between. The CDR3 has 12 amino acids. CDR3 nucleotides: TGTGCCAGCAGCGCCTCGAATCAGCCCCAGCATTTT. Amino acids: CASSASNQPQHF.

The chain couples TRBV11-2 to TRBJ2-1; 7 bases match TRBD2. V was pared by 5 bases and J by 8 bases, with 15 bases of the junction left unmatched. From germline, CDR1 is SGHAT and CDR2 FQNNGV. The CDR3 totals 16 residues. The CDR3 loop is CASSPWFEREGDEQFF. CDR3 nucleotide sequence: TGTGCCAGCAGCCCATGGTTCGAGCGGGAAGGCGATGAGCAGTTCTTC.

The CDR3 region is CASSLGGARGEKLFF. CDR3 bases: TGTGCCAGCAGCTTAGGAGGGGCGCGAGGTGAAAAACTGTTTTTT. The chain uses TRBV7-2 and TRBJ1-4; possibly TRBD1 for D (5 bases). Trimming left V 1 base short and J 7 bases short, with 13 bases between. The CDR3 totals 15 residues. Germline V CDR1 and CDR2: SGHTA, FQGNSA.

The gene calls are TRBV7-9 and TRBJ2-1; a weak D match, TRBD1 (6 bases). In germline, CDR1 is SEHNR, CDR2 FQNEAQ (reference sequence). CDR3 length: 18 amino acids. The V end was cut by 1 base, the J end by 5 bases, with 21 bases between. CDR3 nucleotides: TGTGCCAGCAGCTTAGTAAGAACGGACAGACTACTAAACAATGAGCAGTTCTTC. Translation gives CASSLVRTDRLLNNEQFF.

V usage is TRBV11-2 and J usage is TRBJ1-2; TRBD1 is a possible D gene (5 bases). The CDR3 is 14 amino acids. Trimming left V 1 base short and J 2 bases short, with 8 bases between. The germline V gene encodes CDR1 SGHAT and CDR2 FQNNGV. This CDR3 is CASSLGQSNYGYTF. Here the CDR3 DNA reads TGTGCCAGCAGCTTAGGACAGTCCAACTATGGCTACACCTTC.

V gene TRBV19 combines with J gene TRBJ1-2; a weak D match, TRBD1 (5 bases). This CDR3 contains 12 residues. V gave up 7 bases and J gave up 4 bases, with 10 bases separating them. CDR1 and CDR2 (germline): LNHDA, SQIVND (reference sequence). The CDR3 loop is CASIDSSYGYTF. CDR3 nucleotides: TGTGCCAGTATCGACAGTTCCTATGGCTACACCTTC.

The chain couples TRBV7-6 to TRBJ2-7; D is undetermined. The germline V gene encodes CDR1 SGHVS and CDR2 FNYEAQ. This CDR3 is built from 12 residues. The ends were cut back, 3 bases at V and 6 bases at J, with 9 bases in the middle. The CDR3 DNA reads TGTGCCAGCAGCTTCCCAGGATCCGAGCAGTACTTC. Translated: CASSFPGSEQYF.